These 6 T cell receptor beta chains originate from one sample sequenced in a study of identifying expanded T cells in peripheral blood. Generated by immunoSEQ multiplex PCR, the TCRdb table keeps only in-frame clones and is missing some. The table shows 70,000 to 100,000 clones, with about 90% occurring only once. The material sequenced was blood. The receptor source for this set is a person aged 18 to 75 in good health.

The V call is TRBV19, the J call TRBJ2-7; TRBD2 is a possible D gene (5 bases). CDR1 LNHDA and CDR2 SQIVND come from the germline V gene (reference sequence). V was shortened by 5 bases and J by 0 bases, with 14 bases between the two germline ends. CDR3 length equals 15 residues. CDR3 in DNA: TGTGCCAGTAGTCCTTCCCAAGGGAGCTCCTACGAGCAGTACTTC. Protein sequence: CASSPSQGSSYEQYF.

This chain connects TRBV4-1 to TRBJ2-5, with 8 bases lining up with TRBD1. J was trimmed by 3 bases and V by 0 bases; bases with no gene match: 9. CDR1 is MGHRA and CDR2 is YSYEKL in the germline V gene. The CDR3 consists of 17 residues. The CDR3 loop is CASSQDGVPGQEETQYF. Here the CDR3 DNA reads TGCGCCAGCAGCCAAGATGGGGTGCCGGGACAGGAAGAGACCCAGTACTTC.

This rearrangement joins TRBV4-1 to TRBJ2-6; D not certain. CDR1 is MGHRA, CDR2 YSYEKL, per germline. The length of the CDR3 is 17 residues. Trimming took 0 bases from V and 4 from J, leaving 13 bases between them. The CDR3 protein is CASSQEAPVSGANVLTF. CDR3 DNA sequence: TGCGCCAGCAGCCAAGAGGCCCCAGTAAGCGGGGCCAACGTCCTGACTTTC.

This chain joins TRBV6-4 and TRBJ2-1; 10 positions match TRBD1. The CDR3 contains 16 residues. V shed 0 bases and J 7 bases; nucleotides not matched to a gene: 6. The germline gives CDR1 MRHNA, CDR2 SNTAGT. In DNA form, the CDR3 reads TGTGCCAGCAGTGACTCCGCGACAGGGGGCAGGAATGAGCAGTTCTTC. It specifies CASSDSATGGRNEQFF.

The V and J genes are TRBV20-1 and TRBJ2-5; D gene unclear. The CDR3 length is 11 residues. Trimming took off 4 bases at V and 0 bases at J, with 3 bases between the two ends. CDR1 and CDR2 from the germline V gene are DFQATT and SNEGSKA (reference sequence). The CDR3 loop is CSATDQETQYF. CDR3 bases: TGCAGTGCTACGGACCAAGAGACCCAGTACTTC.

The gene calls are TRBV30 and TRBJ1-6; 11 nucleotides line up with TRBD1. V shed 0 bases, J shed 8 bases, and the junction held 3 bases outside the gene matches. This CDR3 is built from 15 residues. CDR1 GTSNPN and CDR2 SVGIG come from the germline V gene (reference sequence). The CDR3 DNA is TGTGCCTGGAGTGTTGGGACAGGGGGAGATTCACCCCTCCACTTT. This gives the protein CAWSVGTGGDSPLHF. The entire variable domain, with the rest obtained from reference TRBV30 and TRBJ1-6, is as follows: SQTIHQWPATLVQPVGSPLSLECTVEGTSNPNLYWYRQAAGRGLQLLFYSVGIGQISSEVPQNLSASRPQDRQFILSSKKLLLSDSGFYLCAWSVGTGGDSPLHFGNGTRLTVT.